This T cell receptor (beta chain) emerged from a study of CD8+ T cells in alopecia areata. The sample holds a few counts of this clone. Following RNA extraction, reverse transcription yielded cDNA that acted as the sequencing template. Clones were read by immunoSEQ multiplex PCR, and TCRdb kept only the in-frame ones, dropping some. The repertoire holds 150,000 or so clones, with roughly 66% as singletons. The sequences come from CD8+ T cells sorted from blood, collected at week 0. This TCR was sampled from a human donor with alopecia areata.

The CDR3 DNA is TGTGCCAGTAGTATTTCGGGGTTTCCGAGGTGGTCCGGGGAGCTGTTTTTT. This codes for CASSISGFPRWSGELFF. The V and J genes are TRBV19 and TRBJ2-2, with a weak D call TRBD2 (5 bases). CDR1 LNHDA and CDR2 SQIVND come from the germline V gene (reference sequence). This CDR3 spans 17 amino acids. Trimming took off 3 bases at V and 6 bases at J, with 20 bases between the two ends. The complete variable domain, with remaining parts taken from reference TRBV19 and TRBJ2-2, reads DGGITQSPKYLFRKEGQNVTLSCEQNLNHDAMYWYRQDPGQGLRLIYYSQIVNDFQKGDIAEGYSVSREKKESFPLTVTSAQKNPTAFYLCASSISGFPRWSGELFFGEGSRLTVL.